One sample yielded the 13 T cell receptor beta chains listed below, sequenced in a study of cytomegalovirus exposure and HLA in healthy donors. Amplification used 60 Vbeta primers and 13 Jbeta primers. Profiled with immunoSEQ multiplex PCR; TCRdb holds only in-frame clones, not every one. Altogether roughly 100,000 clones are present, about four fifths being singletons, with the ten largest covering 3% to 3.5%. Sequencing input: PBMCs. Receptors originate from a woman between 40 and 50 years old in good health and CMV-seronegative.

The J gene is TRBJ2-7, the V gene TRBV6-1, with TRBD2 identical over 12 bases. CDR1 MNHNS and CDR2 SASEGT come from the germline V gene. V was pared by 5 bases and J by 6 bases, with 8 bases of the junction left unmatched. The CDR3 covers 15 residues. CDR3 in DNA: TGTGCCAGCAGTTTGGGCCTAGCGGGAGGGTGCGAGCAGTACTTC. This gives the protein CASSLGLAGGCEQYF.

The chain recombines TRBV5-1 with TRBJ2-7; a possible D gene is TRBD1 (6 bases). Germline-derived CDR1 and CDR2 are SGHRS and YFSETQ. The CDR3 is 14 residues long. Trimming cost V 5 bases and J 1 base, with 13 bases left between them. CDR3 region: CASRRTEVSYEQYF. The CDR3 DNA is TGCGCCAGCAGGAGGACAGAAGTTTCCTACGAGCAGTACTTC.

CDR3 nucleotides: TGCGCCAGCAGCCGGGGACAGGGGGGCACTGAAGCTTTCTTT. The encoded protein is CASSRGQGGTEAFF. The chain has TRBV5-1 and TRBJ1-1; 11 nucleotides line up with TRBD1. CDR3 length: 14 amino acids. Germline assignment: CDR1 SGHRS and CDR2 YFSETQ. With V trimmed by 4 bases and J by 4 bases, 3 bases remained unmatched. Full variable domain (remainder filled in from reference TRBV5-1 and TRBJ1-1): KAGVTQTPRYLIKTRGQQVTLSCSPISGHRSVSWYQQTPGQGLQFLFEYFSETQRNKGNFPGRFSGRQFSNSRSEMNVSTLELGDSALYLCASSRGQGGTEAFFGQGTRLTVV.

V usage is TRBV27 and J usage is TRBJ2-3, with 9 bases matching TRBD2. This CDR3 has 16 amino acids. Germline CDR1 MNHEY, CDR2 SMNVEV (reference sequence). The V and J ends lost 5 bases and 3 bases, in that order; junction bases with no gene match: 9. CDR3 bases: TGTGCCAGCAGTGACTATACGGGACTAGCAACAGATACGCAGTATTTT. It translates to CASSDYTGLATDTQYF.

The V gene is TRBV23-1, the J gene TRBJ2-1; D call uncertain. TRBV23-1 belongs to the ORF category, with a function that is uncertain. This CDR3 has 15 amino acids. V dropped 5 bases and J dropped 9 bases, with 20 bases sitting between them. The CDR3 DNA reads TGCGCCAGCAGTATAGGTAGGCTGAGCTCAGGTGAGCAGTTCTTC. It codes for CASSIGRLSSGEQFF.

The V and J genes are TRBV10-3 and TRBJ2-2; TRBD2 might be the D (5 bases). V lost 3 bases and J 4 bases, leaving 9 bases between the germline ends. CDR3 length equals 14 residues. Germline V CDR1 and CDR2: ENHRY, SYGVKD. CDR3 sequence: CAISEGRGTGELFF. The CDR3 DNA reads TGTGCCATCAGTGAAGGGAGAGGCACCGGGGAGCTGTTTTTT.

The CDR3 is CASSRQQANYGYTF. CDR3 DNA: TGTGCCAGCAGTAGGCAACAGGCTAACTATGGCTACACCTTC. The chain combines TRBV27 with TRBJ1-2; TRBD1 might be the D (5 bases). V dropped 5 bases and J dropped 0 bases, with 10 bases sitting between them. The CDR3 spans 14 residues. Per the germline V gene, CDR1 is MNHEY and CDR2 is SMNVEV (reference sequence).

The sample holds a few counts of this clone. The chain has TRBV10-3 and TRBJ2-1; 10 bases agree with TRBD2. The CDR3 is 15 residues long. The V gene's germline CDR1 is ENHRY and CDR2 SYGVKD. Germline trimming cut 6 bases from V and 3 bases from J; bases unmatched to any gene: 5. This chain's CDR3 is CAIRVGTSDYNEQFF. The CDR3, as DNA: TGTGCCATCAGGGTGGGGACTAGCGACTACAATGAGCAGTTCTTC.

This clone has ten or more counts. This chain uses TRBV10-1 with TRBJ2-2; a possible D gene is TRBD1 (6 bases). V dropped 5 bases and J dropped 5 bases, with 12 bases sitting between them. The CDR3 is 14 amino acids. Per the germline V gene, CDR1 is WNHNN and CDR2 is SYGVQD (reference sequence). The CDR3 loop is CASSLTGPTGELFF. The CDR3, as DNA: TGCGCCAGCAGTCTCACAGGGCCAACCGGGGAGCTGTTTTTT.

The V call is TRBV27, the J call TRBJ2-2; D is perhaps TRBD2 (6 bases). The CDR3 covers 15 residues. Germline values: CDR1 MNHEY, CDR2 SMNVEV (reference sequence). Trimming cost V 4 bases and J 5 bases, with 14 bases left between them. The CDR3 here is CASSWSGLPTGELFF. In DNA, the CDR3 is TGTGCCAGCAGTTGGTCGGGACTCCCAACCGGGGAGCTGTTTTTT.

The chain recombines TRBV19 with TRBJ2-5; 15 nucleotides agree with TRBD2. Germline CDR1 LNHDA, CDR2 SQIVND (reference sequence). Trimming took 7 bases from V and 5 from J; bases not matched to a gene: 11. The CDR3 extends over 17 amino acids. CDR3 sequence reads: CASKGTSGRLSRETQYF. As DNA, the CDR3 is TGTGCCAGTAAAGGGACTAGCGGGAGGTTATCGAGGGAGACCCAGTACTTC. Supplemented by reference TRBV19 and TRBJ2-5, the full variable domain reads DGGITQSPKYLFRKEGQNVTLSCEQNLNHDAMYWYRQDPGQGLRLIYYSQIVNDFQKGDIAEGYSVSREKKESFPLTVTSAQKNPTAFYLCASKGTSGRLSRETQYFGPGTRLLVL.

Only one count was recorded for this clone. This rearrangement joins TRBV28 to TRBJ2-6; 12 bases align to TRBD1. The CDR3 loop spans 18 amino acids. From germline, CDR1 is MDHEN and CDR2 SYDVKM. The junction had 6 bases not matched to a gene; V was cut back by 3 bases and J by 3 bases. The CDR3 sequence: CASSFGGTGGYGANVLTF. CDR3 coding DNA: TGTGCCAGCAGTTTCGGCGGGACAGGGGGCTATGGGGCCAACGTCCTGACTTTC.

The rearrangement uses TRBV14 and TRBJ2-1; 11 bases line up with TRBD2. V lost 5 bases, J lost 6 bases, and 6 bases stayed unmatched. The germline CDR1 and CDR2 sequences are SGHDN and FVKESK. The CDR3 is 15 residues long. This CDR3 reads CASSSRLAGINEQFF. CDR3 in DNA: TGTGCCAGCAGCTCCCGACTAGCGGGGATCAATGAGCAGTTCTTC. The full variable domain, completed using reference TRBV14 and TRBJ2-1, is EAGVTQFPSHSVIEKGQTVTLRCDPISGHDNLYWYRRVMGKEIKFLLHFVKESKQDESGMPNNRFLAERTGGTYSTLKVQPAELEDSGVYFCASSSRLAGINEQFFGPGTRLTVL.